This T cell receptor beta chain was documented in a study of T cells in narcolepsy. Study findings and constraints: Blood of same and different patients, but not healthy controls, reportedly held recurring autoreactive clonotypes.

Sequencing used immunoSEQ multiplex PCR; TCRdb keeps in-frame clones, though not all of them. Counted here are about 30,000 clones, roughly four fifths occurring once; the ten biggest clones make up approximately 0.66%. Remarks on this clone: The antigen is not known.

This CDR3 region has 17 residues. From germline, CDR1 is MDHEN and CDR2 SYDVKM. V lost 5 bases, J lost 4 bases, and 11 bases stayed unmatched. This rearrangement joins TRBV28 to TRBJ2-7; 13 bases line up with TRBD2. Sequenced material: memory (CD45RA-) CD4+ T cells from blood. This receptor was obtained from a human donor in good health. The CDR3 DNA is TGTGCCAGCAGTACCCGACTAGCGGGGGGTAGGGGGTACGAGCAGTACTTC. As protein: CASSTRLAGGRGYEQYF.